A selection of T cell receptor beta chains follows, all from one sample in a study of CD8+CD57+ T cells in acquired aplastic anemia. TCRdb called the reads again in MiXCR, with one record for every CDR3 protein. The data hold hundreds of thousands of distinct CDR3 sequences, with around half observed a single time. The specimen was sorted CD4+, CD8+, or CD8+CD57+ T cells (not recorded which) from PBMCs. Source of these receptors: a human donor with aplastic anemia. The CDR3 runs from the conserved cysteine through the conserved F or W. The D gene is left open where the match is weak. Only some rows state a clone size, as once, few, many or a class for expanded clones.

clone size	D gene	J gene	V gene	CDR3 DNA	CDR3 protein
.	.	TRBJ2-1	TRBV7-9	TGTGCCAGCAGCTTAGCCGATTACAATGAGCAGTTCTTC	CASSLADYNEQFF
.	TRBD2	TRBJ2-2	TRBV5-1	TGCGCCAGCCGAGGTACTAGCGGGAGTTCCGGGGAGCTGTTTTTT	CASRGTSGSSGELFF
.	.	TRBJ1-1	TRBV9	TGTGCCAGCAGCGTAGGGTCTCAGAACACTGAAGCTTTCTTT	CASSVGSQNTEAFF
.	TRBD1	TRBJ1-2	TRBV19	TGTGCCAGTAGCGCGGGACAGGGGAATGGCTACACCTTC	CASSAGQGNGYTF
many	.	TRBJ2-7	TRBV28	TGTGCCAGCAACCTCGGGACTGCGTCCGAGCAGTACTTC	CASNLGTASEQYF
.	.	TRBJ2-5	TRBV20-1	TGCAGTGCTAGAATTGGGAGTGCCTTAGTGAAGGAGACCCAGTACTTC	CSARIGSALVKETQYF
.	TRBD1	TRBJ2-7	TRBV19	TGTGCCAACCTACCCCCGGGACAGGGGTACGAGCAGTACTTC	CANLPPGQGYEQYF
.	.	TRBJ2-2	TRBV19	TGTGCCAGTAAGGTCCGGACGGGCAACACCGGGGAGCTGTTTTTT	CASKVRTGNTGELFF
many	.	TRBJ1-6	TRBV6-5	TGTGCCAGCAGCCCCTCAGGAACTTTTTCTTCACCCCTCCACTTT	CASSPSGTFSSPLHF
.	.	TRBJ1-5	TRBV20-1	TGCAGTGCCAAGGGGTCAGGAGGATATAGCAATCAGCCCCAGCATTTT	CSAKGSGGYSNQPQHF
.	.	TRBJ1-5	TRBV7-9	TGTGCCAGCAGTCAATACGACATCGGTCAGCCCCAGCATTTT	CASSQYDIGQPQHF
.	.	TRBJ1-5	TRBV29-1	TGCAGCGTCGAGACGGGAGTAGGACAGCCCCAGCATTTT	CSVETGVGQPQHF
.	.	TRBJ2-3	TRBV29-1	TGCAGCGCGTTGACGATTTGGGACTTCACAGATACGCAGTATTTT	CSALTIWDFTDTQYF
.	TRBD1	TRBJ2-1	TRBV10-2	TGCGCCACGGGACAGCACAATGAGCAGTTCTTC	CATGQHNEQFF
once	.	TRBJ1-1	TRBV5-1	TGCGCCAGCAGCTTGGTAACAGGGAGAGCCAACACTGAAGCTTTCTTT	CASSLVTGRANTEAFF
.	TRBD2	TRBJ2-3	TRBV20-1	TGCAGTGCTAGACAGACTAGCGGGTTCACAGATACGCAGTATTTT	CSARQTSGFTDTQYF
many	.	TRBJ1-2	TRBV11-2	TGTGCCAGCAGCTTAGAGGGGGGGGGCTTATGGGGCTACACCTTC	CASSLEGGGLWGYTF
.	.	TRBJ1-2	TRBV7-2	TGTGCCAGCAGCCAAGACCGGGGGCAGTCTTATGGCTACACCTTC	CASSQDRGQSYGYTF
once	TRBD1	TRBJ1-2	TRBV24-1	TGTGCCACCAGTGACACGCCGGGACAGGGGGAGGCTAGCTATGGCTACACCTTC	CATSDTPGQGEASYGYTF
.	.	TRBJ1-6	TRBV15	TGTGCCACCAGGAGACGGAACCCCCTCCACTTT	CATRRRNPLHF
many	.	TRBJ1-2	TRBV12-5	TGTGCTAGTGGTTTGCGCAGTAACTATGGCTACACCTTC	CASGLRSNYGYTF
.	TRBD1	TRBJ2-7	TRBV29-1	TGCAGCGTCGGACAGGATTATTACGAGCAGTACTTC	CSVGQDYYEQYF
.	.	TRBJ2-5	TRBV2	TGTGCCAGCAGCCTCGGGCGAGCGGACGTGAAGACCCAGTACTTC	CASSLGRADVKTQYF
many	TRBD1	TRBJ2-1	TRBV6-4	TGTGCCAGCAGCGAGACAGGGGACGGGACTGGGTCCTACAATGAGCAGTTCTTC	CASSETGDGTGSYNEQFF
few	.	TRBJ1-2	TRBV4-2	TGTGCCAGCAGCTTGGTCACAGATTATTATGGCTACACCTTC	CASSLVTDYYGYTF
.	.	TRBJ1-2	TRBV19	TGTGCCAGTGCGAGGGCTAACTATGGCTACACCTTC	CASARANYGYTF
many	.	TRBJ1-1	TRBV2	TGTGCCAGCAGTAGCAGCAGGGAGGGAGGGAACACTGAAGCTTTCTTT	CASSSSREGGNTEAFF
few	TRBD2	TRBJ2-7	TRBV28	TGTGCCAGCAGTTTACCTAGCGGGACCCGGGACTACGAGCAGTACTTC	CASSLPSGTRDYEQYF
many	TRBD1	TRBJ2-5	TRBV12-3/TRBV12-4	TGTGCCAGCAGTTTCGATGGACAGGGACAAGAGACCCAGTACTTC	CASSFDGQGQETQYF
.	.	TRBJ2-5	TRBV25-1	TGTGCCAGCACGGTTCCAGGGGACCTGGAGACTCGGTACTTC	CASTVPGDLETRYF
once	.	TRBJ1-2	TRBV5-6	TGTGCCAGCGGTACGGCGGACAACTATGGCTACACCTTC	CASGTADNYGYTF
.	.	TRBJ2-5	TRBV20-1	TGCAGTGCTAGAGATACCACAGGAGAGACCCAGTACTTC	CSARDTTGETQYF
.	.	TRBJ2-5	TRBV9	TGTGCCAGCAGCGTAGCCCCTCTGGACAGTGCCCAGTACTTC	CASSVAPLDSAQYF
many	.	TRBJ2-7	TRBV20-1	TGCAGTGCTAGGCATAACTACGAGCAGTACTTC	CSARHNYEQYF
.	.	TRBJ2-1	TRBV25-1	TGTGCCAGCTCACCCCGGGGGTACAATGAGCAGTTCTTC	CASSPRGYNEQFF
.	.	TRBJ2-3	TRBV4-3	TGCGCCAGCAGCCAAGTACGGGGAGATACGCAGTATTTT	CASSQVRGDTQYF
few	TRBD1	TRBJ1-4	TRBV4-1	TGCGCCAGCAGCCACCCCGGGACAGTTAATGAAAAACTGTTTTTT	CASSHPGTVNEKLFF
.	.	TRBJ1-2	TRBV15	TGTGCCACCAGCAACCCCACCCAGGGAAACTATGGCTACACCTTC	CATSNPTQGNYGYTF
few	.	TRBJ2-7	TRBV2	TGTGCCACGGAACTGGGGTCGAGTGGGTACGAGCAGTACTTC	CATELGSSGYEQYF
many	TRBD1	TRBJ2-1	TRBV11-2	TGTGCCAGCACCTCCCCCGGGACAGGGTTTAGAAATGAGCAGTTCTTC	CASTSPGTGFRNEQFF
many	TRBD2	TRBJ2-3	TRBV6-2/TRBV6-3	TGTGCCAGCGGACTAGCGATAGATACGCAGTATTTT	CASGLAIDTQYF
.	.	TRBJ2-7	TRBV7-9	TGTGCCAGCAGCTTTTCCGGGACCTCTCTCTTAGAGCAGTACTTC	CASSFSGTSLLEQYF
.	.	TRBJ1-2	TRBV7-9	TGTGCCAGCAGCGTCGACAGACCGGGCTACACCTTC	CASSVDRPGYTF
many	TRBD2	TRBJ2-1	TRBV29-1	TGCAGCGTGGCCGGACTAGCGGCGCTCTCCTACAATGAGCAGTTCTTC	CSVAGLAALSYNEQFF
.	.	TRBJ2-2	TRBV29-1	TGCAGCGTCAATCTAGCGAACACCGGGGAGCTGTTTTTT	CSVNLANTGELFF
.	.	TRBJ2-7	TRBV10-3	.	CAMYRCASSLGSGGSFTYEQYF
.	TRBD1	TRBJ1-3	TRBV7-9	TGTGCCAGCAGATTAGACAGGGGTTCCTCTGGAAACACCATATATTTT	CASRLDRGSSGNTIYF
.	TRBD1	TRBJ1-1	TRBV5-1	TGTGCCAGCAGCTATAAACAGGGGGAGGGCACTGAAGCTTTCTTT	CASSYKQGEGTEAFF
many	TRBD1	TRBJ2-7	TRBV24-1	TGTGCCACCAGTGATACCACAGGGGCGACGCCGACCTACGAGCAGTACTTC	CATSDTTGATPTYEQYF
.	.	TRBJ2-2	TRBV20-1	TGCAGTGCCGCCCAGGACACCGGGGAGCTGTTTTTT	CSAAQDTGELFF